Listed here are 25 T cell receptor beta chains from one sample, sequenced in a study of cytomegalovirus exposure and HLA in healthy donors. PCR primers comprised 60 Vbeta and 13 Jbeta primers. Generated by immunoSEQ multiplex PCR, the TCRdb table keeps only in-frame clones and is missing some. The listing records around 140,000 clones. Sequencing was done on a sample of PBMCs. The receptors shown here come from a woman under 30 in good health and CMV-seronegative.

The chain is built from TRBV4-1 and TRBJ2-5, with D perhaps TRBD2 (6 bases). Germline assignment: CDR1 MGHRA and CDR2 YSYEKL. The CDR3 sequence is 16 residues long. Trimming removed 3 bases at V and 1 base at J, with 15 bases between. CDR3: CASSHSRRDGQETQYF. The CDR3 nucleotides are TGCGCCAGCAGCCACTCCCGGCGGGACGGCCAAGAGACCCAGTACTTC.

The rearrangement links TRBV7-2 to TRBJ2-1, with 8 bases identical to TRBD2. Germline V lookup: CDR1 SGHTA, CDR2 FQGNSA. The trim removed 6 bases at V and 7 bases at J, leaving 17 bases unmatched. This CDR3 has 17 residues. The CDR3 loop reads CASRPVVLAGGGNEQFF. The CDR3 DNA sequence: TGTGCCAGCAGGCCAGTGGTACTTGCGGGGGGAGGGAATGAGCAGTTCTTC.

CDR3 amino acids: CASSETPSGYKPNIQYF. The CDR3 DNA sequence: TGTGCCAGCAGTGAAACCCCGTCAGGGTATAAACCCAACATTCAGTACTTC. The J gene is TRBJ2-4, the V gene TRBV6-1; D perhaps matches TRBD1 (5 bases). V lost 2 bases and J lost 7, with 21 bases in between. Germline CDR1 MNHNS, CDR2 SASEGT. The CDR3 loop spans 17 amino acids.

Turning to this clone: The sample holds other DNA sequences that translate to the same CDR3. This rearrangement joins TRBV11-2 to TRBJ1-2, with TRBD1 identical over 7 bases. With V trimmed by 6 bases and J by 2 bases, 6 bases remained unmatched. The CDR3 is 14 amino acids. Germline-derived CDR1 and CDR2 are SGHAT and FQNNGV. CDR3 nucleotides: TGTGCCAGCAGGTCGGACAGGTCGAACTATGGCTACACCTTC. The encoded protein is CASRSDRSNYGYTF.

The rearrangement joins TRBV27 to TRBJ1-1, with D possibly being TRBD1 (5 bases). The ends were cut back, 5 bases at V and 3 bases at J, with 16 bases in the middle. The germline CDR1 and CDR2 sequences are MNHEY and SMNVEV (reference sequence). The CDR3 consists of 15 residues. The CDR3 DNA is TGTGCCAGCAGTCCCCAACTTAGGGGTTACACTGAAGCTTTCTTT. The encoded protein is CASSPQLRGYTEAFF.

This rearrangement joins TRBV11-3 to TRBJ2-3, with D possibly being TRBD2 (7 bases). Trimming removed 4 bases at V and 1 base at J, with 12 bases between. The germline V gene encodes CDR1 SGHNT and CDR2 YENEEA. This CDR3 is built from 15 residues. CDR3: CASSWGGARTDTQYF. The CDR3 region has the DNA TGTGCCAGCAGCTGGGGGGGGGCCCGCACAGATACGCAGTATTTT.

The rearrangement joins TRBV5-1 to TRBJ2-5; the D gene is possibly TRBD1 (5 bases). The J call could be wrong; TRBJ2-7 is a better fit for the DNA end. In germline, CDR1 is SGHRS, CDR2 YFSETQ. This CDR3 region has 13 residues. DNA of the CDR3: TGCGCCAGCAGCTTGGACAGGACCTACGAGCAGTACTTC. This translates into CASSLDRTYEQYF.

The V gene is TRBV2, the J gene TRBJ2-7, with TRBD2 matching 8 bases. Germline CDR1 reads SNHLY; CDR2 reads FYNNEI. J was trimmed by 2 bases and V by 4 bases; bases with no gene match: 10. The CDR3 consists of 16 residues. The chain's CDR3 is CASSALASGSTYEQYF. The CDR3 coding sequence is TGTGCCAGCAGTGCGCTGGCTAGCGGGTCCACCTACGAGCAGTACTTC.

V gene TRBV23-1 combines with J gene TRBJ2-2; 9 nucleotides align to TRBD2. TRBV23-1 is marked as an open reading frame, function uncertain. Losses at the gene ends were 3 bases for V and 8 bases for J; bases not matched to a gene: 28. The CDR3 contains 22 residues. CDR3 loop: CASSHTGSRASGNCLIAGELFF. DNA for the CDR3: TGCGCCAGCAGTCATACGGGTAGTCGGGCTAGCGGGAATTGTTTGATCGCTGGGGAGCTGTTTTTT.

The chain employs TRBV11-3 and TRBJ2-1, with a possible D match to TRBD1 (6 bases). CDR3 length: 11 residues. Per germline, CDR1 SGHNT and CDR2 YENEEA. Trimming removed 6 bases from V and 10 bases from J, with 10 bases in between. CDR3 sequence (DNA): TGTGCCAGCAGGCTGCAGGGGGAGCAGTTCTTC. Amino acids: CASRLQGEQFF.

In DNA, the CDR3 is TGTGCCAGCAGTTTAGAACAGGGGTATAACACCATATATTTT. As protein: CASSLEQGYNTIYF. The V call is TRBV28, the J call TRBJ1-3, with 7 bases aligning to TRBD1. The V gene end was trimmed by 2 bases and the J gene end by 7 bases; junction bases not matched to a gene: 5. CDR3 length equals 14 residues. From germline, CDR1 is MDHEN and CDR2 SYDVKM.

As regards this clone: This sample also contains other DNA sequences that code for the same CDR3. CDR3 nucleotide sequence: TGTGCCAGCAGCGTAGTTGCGGGAGGAAGGTCAGATACGCAGTATTTT. Its protein product is CASSVVAGGRSDTQYF. V is TRBV9 and J is TRBJ2-3; 8 bases are a match to TRBD2. Trimming removed 0 bases from V and 4 bases from J; junction bases left unmatched: 7. Germline CDR1 is SGDLS and CDR2 is YYNGEE. The CDR3 spans 16 residues.

This chain uses TRBV28 with TRBJ2-7; 7 nucleotides agree with TRBD1. V was clipped by 6 bases and J by 5 bases; unmatched bases: 7. Germline V CDR1 and CDR2: MDHEN, SYDVKM. The CDR3 is 13 amino acids. This CDR3 reads CASRVDRAHEQYV. CDR3 sequence (DNA): TGTGCCAGCAGGGTCGACAGGGCCCACGAGCAGTACGTC.

Concerning this clone itself: The sample holds other DNA sequences that translate to the same CDR3. The chain joins TRBV6-5 to TRBJ1-1, with D hard to call. With 4 bases removed from V and 0 bases from J, the gap between germline ends came to 9 bases. Per the germline V gene, CDR1 is MNHEY and CDR2 is SVGAGI. CDR3 length: 14 residues. CDR3 residues: CASSSRGMNTEAFF. Written as DNA, the CDR3 is TGTGCCAGCAGTTCCCGGGGAATGAACACTGAAGCTTTCTTT.

The J gene is TRBJ2-7, the V gene TRBV7-8, with D uncertain. CDR3 size: 16 residues. V lost 2 bases to trimming and J lost 0 bases, with 14 bases between them. Germline V lookup: CDR1 SGHVS, CDR2 FQNEAQ. This chain's CDR3 is CASSLSRSTASYEQYF. CDR3 nucleotides: TGTGCCAGCAGCTTATCCCGGTCAACCGCCTCCTACGAGCAGTACTTC.

The V gene is TRBV9, the J gene TRBJ1-4; 9 bases are a match to TRBD1. Per germline, CDR1 SGDLS and CDR2 YYNGEE. This CDR3 comprises 15 residues. Trimming at V came to 3 bases and at J to 0 bases, leaving 0 bases not matched to a gene. The CDR3: CASSGQGATNEKLFF. For the CDR3, the DNA is TGTGCCAGCAGCGGACAGGGGGCAACTAATGAAAAACTGTTTTTT.

The genes are TRBV11-1 and TRBJ2-7, with TRBD1 identical over 11 bases. The V and J ends lost 4 bases and 2 bases, in that order; junction bases with no gene match: 4. The CDR3 runs to 15 residues. From germline, CDR1 is SGHAT and CDR2 FQDESV (reference sequence). The CDR3 reads CASSSPGQGAYEQYV. The CDR3 DNA reads as TGTGCCAGCAGCTCACCGGGACAGGGGGCCTACGAGCAGTACGTC.

This rearrangement joins TRBV5-1 to TRBJ2-3; D may be TRBD2 (6 bases). Between the trimmed V and J ends, which lost 4 bases and 0 bases, there was a span of 12 bases. This CDR3 is built from 15 residues. From germline, CDR1 is SGHRS and CDR2 YFSETQ. As DNA, the CDR3 is TGCGCCAGCAGCCCGACTAGTCCAAGCACAGATACGCAGTATTTT. Translation gives CASSPTSPSTDTQYF. The full variable domain, rest sourced from reference TRBV5-1 and TRBJ2-3, is KAGVTQTPRYLIKTRGQQVTLSCSPISGHRSVSWYQQTPGQGLQFLFEYFSETQRNKGNFPGRFSGRQFSNSRSEMNVSTLELGDSALYLCASSPTSPSTDTQYFGPGTRLTVL.

On this clone: Other DNA sequences in this specimen translate into the identical CDR3. The V gene is TRBV7-3, the J gene TRBJ2-3, with TRBD2 matching over 10 bases. This CDR3 is 15 amino acids long. Germline lookup yields CDR1 SGHTA and CDR2 FQGTGA. Trimming took 4 bases from V and 0 from J; bases not matched to a gene: 1. The CDR3 loop reads CASSSLAGSTDTQYF. CDR3 DNA: TGTGCCAGCAGCTCACTAGCGGGAAGCACAGATACGCAGTATTTT.

The chain uses TRBV7-9 and TRBJ2-1, with 9 bases matching TRBD2. V was clipped by 0 bases and J by 9 bases; unmatched bases: 6. From germline, CDR1 is SEHNR and CDR2 FQNEAQ (reference sequence). This CDR3 contains 15 residues. The CDR3 loop reads CASSLAVSGSREQFF. In nucleotides, the CDR3 is TGTGCCAGCAGCTTAGCGGTTAGCGGGAGTCGTGAGCAGTTCTTC.

The chain uses TRBV2 and TRBJ2-3; D may be TRBD2 (6 bases). V was clipped by 6 bases and J by 1 base, with 14 bases between them. From germline, CDR1 is SNHLY and CDR2 FYNNEI. The CDR3 totals 15 residues. CDR3 in amino acids: CASRNVVAGTDTQYF. In nucleotides, the CDR3 is TGTGCCAGCAGGAATGTGGTAGCGGGCACAGATACGCAGTATTTT.

The chain is built from TRBV5-4 and TRBJ2-5, with TRBD1 matching 7 bases. Germline values: CDR1 SGHNT, CDR2 YYREEE (reference sequence). The CDR3 loop spans 15 amino acids. J gave up 3 bases and V 6 bases, and 11 bases lay outside the gene matches. The CDR3 region is CASTRPGQIEETQYF. The CDR3 region has the DNA TGTGCCAGCACCCGACCGGGACAGATCGAAGAGACCCAGTACTTC.

The chain is built from TRBV19 and TRBJ1-5; the D is unclear. Trimming stripped 3 bases from V and 1 base from J, with 10 bases between. From germline, CDR1 is LNHDA and CDR2 SQIVND (reference sequence). This CDR3 comprises 15 residues. The CDR3 nucleotides are TGTGCCAGTAGTATTTATCGAGGGAGCAATCAGCCCCAGCATTTT. This translates into CASSIYRGSNQPQHF.

This chain connects TRBV4-3 to TRBJ1-1, with a weak D call TRBD1 (6 bases). Germline V gives CDR1 LGHNA, CDR2 YSLEER. The CDR3 has 14 amino acids. Trimming took off 4 bases at V and 0 bases at J, with 9 bases between the two ends. The CDR3 DNA follows: TGCGCCAGCAGCCCAGGACAGCTGAACACTGAAGCTTTCTTT. Translated, it gives CASSPGQLNTEAFF.

The CDR3 spells CASSPGDSREQYV. The CDR3 DNA reads as TGTGCCAGCTCACCCGGGGACAGTCGCGAGCAGTACGTC. The rearrangement uses TRBV18 and TRBJ2-7; 7 bases match TRBD1. Germline values: CDR1 KGHSH, CDR2 LQKENI. V shed 3 bases, J shed 6 bases, and the junction held 5 bases outside the gene matches. This CDR3 contains 13 residues.